The rows below give T cell receptor beta chains drawn from one sample of a study of T cell repertoires in aging, cancer and after chemotherapy. Each CDR3 protein gets one entry after TCRdb re-called the multiplex PCR reads with MiXCR. The sample consists of nearly 2,500 distinct CDR3 sequences, approximately 52% of them appearing once. Sequenced sample: blood. These receptors were obtained from a human donor with a blood cancer. The donor label of this sample is uncertain. Both conserved end residues are part of each CDR3. A D gene is named only where the DNA matches it firmly. Rows may omit the clone size; those that give it use once, few, many or a size class.

>NA|TRBJ2-5|NA|TRBV6-1
TGTGCCAGCAGCTGGACTGCCTACCAAGAGACCCAGTACTTC
CASSWTAYQETQYF
>NA|TRBJ2-3|NA|TRBV11-1
TGTGCCAGCAGCTTGGGGCAGTCCACAGATACGCAGTATTTT
CASSLGQSTDTQYF
>NA|TRBJ2-3|NA|TRBV6-6
TGTGCCAGTAGTTACTCGGGACCGACAGATACGCAGTATTTT
CASSYSGPTDTQYF
>NA|TRBJ1-2|NA|TRBV19
TGTGCCAGTAGTATAGTGAGCCACTATGGCTACACCTTC
CASSIVSHYGYTF
>NA|TRBJ2-3|large|TRBV7-9
TGTGCCAGCACCATGCAGGAATCTAGCACAGATACGCAGTATTTT
CASTMQESSTDTQYF
>NA|TRBJ1-4|once|TRBV6-2/TRBV6-3
TGTGCCAGCAGTTATGACAGGTCTGCTAATGAAAAACTGTTTTTT
CASSYDRSANEKLFF
>TRBD2|TRBJ2-7|few|TRBV27
TGTGCCAGCAGCCTATGGACTAGCGGGAAAGGCGAGCAGTACTTC
CASSLWTSGKGEQYF
>TRBD1|TRBJ2-3|large|TRBV7-6
TGTGCCAGCAGCTCGCAGGGGGCCGCAGATACGCAGTATTTT
CASSSQGAADTQYF
>NA|TRBJ1-4|medium-sized|TRBV6-1
TGTGCCAGCACCGAGGGGACCCGGGGTGAAAAACTGTTTTTT
CASTEGTRGEKLFF
>NA|TRBJ1-4|NA|TRBV29-1
TGCAGCTCTAGTGGGGGCGAGGATGATGAAAAACTGTTTTTT
CSSSGGEDDEKLFF
>NA|TRBJ2-3|large|TRBV6-5
TGTGCCAGCAGTTATGGACAGTACACAGATACGCAGTATTTT
CASSYGQYTDTQYF
>TRBD2|TRBJ2-5|NA|TRBV5-6
TGTGCCAGCAGCTTGAGGGTTCTAGCGGGAGACCAAGAGACCCAGTACTTC
CASSLRVLAGDQETQYF
>TRBD2|TRBJ2-1|once|TRBV7-2
TGTGCCAGCAGCTTATTGGGGACTAGCGGGTACAATGAGCAGTTCTTC
CASSLLGTSGYNEQFF
>TRBD2|TRBJ2-3|NA|TRBV7-3
TGTGCCAGCAGCTCTCTAGCGGGGGGGCCAGCAGCGCAGTATTTT
CASSSLAGGPAAQYF
>TRBD2|TRBJ2-3|NA|TRBV12-3/TRBV12-4
TGTGCCAGCAGGGAGACTAGCGGGAACACAGATACGCAGTATTTT
CASRETSGNTDTQYF
>NA|TRBJ2-3|NA|TRBV5-5
TGTGCCAGTGGGGAAGGATGGACAGATACGCAGTATTTT
CASGEGWTDTQYF
>TRBD1|TRBJ1-2|once|TRBV13
TGTGCCAGCAGCCACTCAGGGGAGACAGGGGGGTTTTTGGACTATGGCTACACCTTC
CASSHSGETGGFLDYGYTF
>TRBD1|TRBJ1-1|NA|TRBV27
TGTGCCAGCAGCTACAGGGGGGTGAGGACTGAAGCTTTCTTT
CASSYRGVRTEAFF